These 30 T cell receptor beta chains came from one sample sequenced in a study of control samples from healthy donors and cancer patients. Sequencing used immunoSEQ multiplex PCR; TCRdb keeps in-frame clones, though not all of them. Among 250,000 to 300,000 clones, about 80% were seen once, and the ten largest hold 13%. The source material was PBMCs. Source of these receptors: a woman aged 60-75 years with lung cancer.

The CDR3: CASSPDTSYEQYF. In DNA, the CDR3 is TGCGCCAGCAGCCCAGACACCTCCTACGAGCAGTACTTC. The chain employs TRBV5-1 and TRBJ2-7; D is uncertain. Germline CDR1 and CDR2: SGHRS and YFSETQ. Trimming shortened V by 4 bases and J by 0 bases, and 8 bases separated the two germline ends. There are 13 residues in the CDR3.

The V call is TRBV10-3, the J call TRBJ2-6, with D possibly TRBD1 on 6 matching bases. The germline gives CDR1 ENHRY, CDR2 SYGVKD. This CDR3 spans 14 amino acids. V lost 10 bases to trimming and J lost 1 base, with 11 bases between them. CDR3 DNA sequence: TGTGCCACTAAACAGGGATCTGGGGCCAACGTCCTGACTTTC. As protein: CATKQGSGANVLTF.

This chain joins TRBV3-1 (or the pseudogene TRBV3-2) and TRBJ1-6; D not resolved. V was trimmed by 5 bases and J by 8 bases, leaving 16 bases between them. The germline CDR1 and CDR2 sequences are LGHDT and YNNKEL (reference sequence). This CDR3 has 15 residues. The CDR3 spells CASSDLGSWDSPLHF. CDR3 DNA: TGTGCCAGCAGCGATCTGGGGAGTTGGGATTCACCCCTCCACTTT.

V gene TRBV2 combines with J gene TRBJ2-5, with D possibly TRBD2 on 9 matching bases. The germline V gene encodes CDR1 SNHLY and CDR2 FYNNEI. V was pared by 7 bases and J by 3 bases, with 24 bases between. CDR3 size: 17 residues. The CDR3 sequence is CASIGQGASGMKETQYF. The CDR3 DNA is TGTGCCAGCATAGGGCAGGGGGCTAGCGGGATGAAAGAGACCCAGTACTTC. Variable domain in full (rest from reference TRBV2 and TRBJ2-5): EPEVTQTPSHQVTQMGQEVILRCVPISNHLYFYWYRQILGQKVEFLVSFYNNEISEKSEIFDDQFSVERPDGSNFTLKIRSTKLEDSAMYFCASIGQGASGMKETQYFGPGTRLLVL.

The sample holds one count of this clone. The chain employs TRBV9 and TRBJ1-1; no clear D gene. This CDR3 spans 14 amino acids. Trimming stripped 0 bases from V and 6 bases from J, with 12 bases between. The germline CDR1 and CDR2 sequences are SGDLS and YYNGEE. The CDR3 coding sequence is TGTGCCAGCAGCGTAGGGATGGAAGGAGCTGAAGCTTTCTTT. Encoded protein: CASSVGMEGAEAFF. The entire variable domain, with the rest obtained from reference TRBV9 and TRBJ1-1, is as follows: DSGVTQTPKHLITATGQRVTLRCSPRSGDLSVYWYQQSLDQGLQFLIQYYNGEERAKGNILERFSAQQFPDLHSELNLSSLELGDSALYFCASSVGMEGAEAFFGQGTRLTVV.

The chain is built from TRBV11-3 and TRBJ1-3, with D possibly matching TRBD1 (6 bases). The CDR3 is 15 amino acids. Germline V gene sequence: CDR1 SGHNT, CDR2 YENEEA. Trimming took 3 bases from V and 1 from J, leaving 10 bases between them. The chain's CDR3 is CASSFQGGSGNTIYF. For the CDR3, the DNA is TGTGCCAGCAGCTTCCAAGGGGGTTCTGGAAACACCATATATTTT. The full variable domain, rest sourced from reference TRBV11-3 and TRBJ1-3, is EAGVVQSPRYKIIEKKQPVAFWCNPISGHNTLYWYLQNLGQGPELLIRYENEEAVDDSQLPKDRFSAERLKGVDSTLKIQPAELGDSAVYLCASSFQGGSGNTIYFGEGSWLTVV.

The rearrangement uses TRBV5-6 and TRBJ2-5, with TRBD1 as a possible D gene (7 bases). Germline CDR1 and CDR2: SGHDT and YYEEEE. V lost 0 bases and J 4 bases, leaving 10 bases between the germline ends. The CDR3 is made up of 14 amino acids. In DNA form, the CDR3 reads TGTGCCAGCAGCTTGGGACAGGGAGGAGAGACCCAGTACTTC. Protein: CASSLGQGGETQYF. Full variable domain (missing parts from reference TRBV5-6 and TRBJ2-5): DAGVTQSPTHLIKTRGQQVTLRCSPKSGHDTVSWYQQALGQGPQFIFQYYEEEERQRGNFPDRFSGHQFPNYSSELNVNALLLGDSALYLCASSLGQGGETQYFGPGTRLLVL.

This clone was recorded many times. The chain couples TRBV27 to TRBJ2-3; 7 bases line up with TRBD1. This CDR3 is 15 amino acids long. In germline, CDR1 is MNHEY, CDR2 SMNVEV (reference sequence). The trim removed 2 bases at V and 0 bases at J, leaving 2 bases unmatched. DNA of the CDR3: TGTGCCAGCAGTTTACGGGGACAGAGCACAGATACGCAGTATTTT. Translated: CASSLRGQSTDTQYF.

The rearrangement uses TRBV9 and TRBJ1-3; D uncertain. The germline gives CDR1 SGDLS, CDR2 YYNGEE. The CDR3 consists of 16 residues. Trimming shortened V by 2 bases and J by 2 bases, and 14 bases separated the two germline ends. The CDR3 DNA reads TGTGCCAGCAGCGTTAGAGGTGGTAGGGCTGGAAACACCATATATTTT. Amino acids: CASSVRGGRAGNTIYF.

Written as DNA, the CDR3 is TGTGCCAGCAGCCAGCCGGAGGGCACTGAAGCTTTCTTT. It encodes CASSQPEGTEAFF. The chain links TRBV3-1 (or the pseudogene TRBV3-2) to TRBJ1-1; D is ambiguous. Germline values: CDR1 LGHDT, CDR2 YNNKEL (reference sequence). The V and J ends lost 3 bases and 4 bases respectively, with 9 bases between them. The length of the CDR3 is 13 residues.

The V call is TRBV6-1, the J call TRBJ2-5; D may correspond to TRBD1 or TRBD2 (5 bases each). The CDR3 contains 13 residues. V was clipped by 3 bases and J by 6 bases, with 11 bases between them. Looked up from germline, CDR1 is MNHNS and CDR2 is SASEGT. CDR3: CASSEVGEKTQYF. CDR3 DNA sequence: TGTGCCAGCAGTGAGGTGGGGGAGAAGACCCAGTACTTC.

This clone was counted once. The genes are TRBV11-2 and TRBJ1-2, with TRBD1 matching over 8 bases. Germline V gene lookup returns CDR1 SGHAT and CDR2 FQNNGV. The length of the CDR3 is 16 residues. Trimming at V came to 0 bases and at J to 4 bases, leaving 7 bases not matched to a gene. The CDR3 nucleotides are TGTGCCAGCAGCTTAGATGGCGGACAGGGCCCCTATGGCTACACCTTC. Protein product: CASSLDGGQGPYGYTF. The full variable domain, with the rest looked up from reference TRBV11-2 and TRBJ1-2, is EAGVAQSPRYKIIEKRQSVAFWCNPISGHATLYWYQQILGQGPKLLIQFQNNGVVDDSQLPKDRFSAERLKGVDSTLKIQPAKLEDSAVYLCASSLDGGQGPYGYTFGSGTRLTVV.

This clone has a handful of counts. This chain links TRBV18 with TRBJ2-2; 7 bases fit TRBD2. Per the germline V gene, CDR1 is KGHSH and CDR2 is LQKENI. CDR3 size: 15 residues. Trimming cost V 4 bases and J 7 bases; bases outside gene matches: 9. The CDR3, as DNA: TGTGCCAGCTCACGGACGGCGGGAGCAGGCGGGGAGCTGTTTTTT. This translates into CASSRTAGAGGELFF.

This chain uses TRBV5-6 with TRBJ1-4; no firm D call. V gave up 1 base and J gave up 8 bases, with 12 bases separating them. CDR3 length: 14 amino acids. Germline V gene data show CDR1 as SGHDT and CDR2 as YYEEEE. This chain's CDR3 is CASSLTVKGEKLFF. The CDR3 bases are TGTGCCAGCAGCTTGACAGTAAAAGGGGAAAAACTGTTTTTT.

The genes are TRBV3-1 (or the pseudogene TRBV3-2) and TRBJ1-1; TRBD1 matches 7 bases. V trimming: 4 bases; J trimming: 5 bases; junction bases outside the gene matches: 10. This CDR3 spans 15 amino acids. Germline CDR1 is LGHDT and CDR2 is YNNKEL (reference sequence). CDR3 region: CASSRGQFGWTEAFF. Written as DNA, the CDR3 is TGTGCCAGCAGCCGGGGACAGTTTGGATGGACTGAAGCTTTCTTT.

This chain uses TRBV27 with TRBJ1-3; 8 bases match TRBD1. V was pared by 2 bases and J by 1 base, with 4 bases of the junction left unmatched. The V gene's germline CDR1 is MNHEY and CDR2 SMNVEV (reference sequence). The CDR3 consists of 16 residues. The CDR3 spells CASSLKWTGSGNTIYF. In DNA, the CDR3 is TGTGCCAGCAGTTTAAAGTGGACAGGGTCTGGAAACACCATATATTTT.

The chain is built from TRBV28 and TRBJ2-4; TRBD1 matches at 7 bases. Germline V gene data show CDR1 as MDHEN and CDR2 as SYDVKM. Trimming removed 5 bases from V and 7 bases from J; junction bases left unmatched: 8. The CDR3 has 14 amino acids. The CDR3 loop is CASSPPGQVNIQYF. The DNA of the CDR3 is TGTGCCAGCAGTCCCCCCGGACAGGTTAACATTCAGTACTTC.

This clone occurred a few times. V usage is TRBV5-4 and J usage is TRBJ1-3; the D gene is possibly TRBD1 (5 bases). Trimming removed 3 bases at V and 0 bases at J, with 10 bases between. Germline assignment: CDR1 SGHNT and CDR2 YYREEE (reference sequence). This CDR3 comprises 15 residues. The CDR3: CASSSGTSSGNTIYF. The CDR3 DNA reads as TGTGCCAGCAGCTCCGGGACCTCCTCTGGAAACACCATATATTTT.

The chain has TRBV4-2 and TRBJ2-2; 7 bases map to TRBD2. Trimming cost V 0 bases and J 6 bases; bases outside gene matches: 4. CDR3 size: 15 residues. Germline V CDR1 and CDR2: LGHNA, YNFKEQ. CDR3 in amino acids: CASSQEAGTAGELFF. The CDR3 nucleotides are TGTGCCAGCAGCCAAGAAGCGGGAACGGCCGGGGAGCTGTTTTTT.

The sample holds one count of this clone. The V call is TRBV3-1 (or the pseudogene TRBV3-2), the J call TRBJ1-1; D is ambiguous. The germline V gene has CDR1 LGHDT and CDR2 YNNKEL (reference sequence). The CDR3 spans 13 residues. Trimming took 1 base from V and 11 from J, leaving 14 bases between them. CDR3 amino acids: CASSQAVASGAFF. In DNA form, the CDR3 reads TGTGCCAGCAGCCAAGCGGTTGCCAGCGGGGCTTTCTTT.

CDR3 in amino acids: CASSPPMWGGSYNEQFF. The CDR3 coding sequence is TGTGCCAGCAGCCCCCCGATGTGGGGGGGCTCCTACAATGAGCAGTTCTTC. The chain links TRBV5-5 to TRBJ2-1, with 7 positions matching TRBD2. Per germline, CDR1 SGHKS and CDR2 YYEKEE (reference sequence). Germline trimming cut 4 bases from V and 0 bases from J; bases unmatched to any gene: 10. CDR3 size: 17 residues. The whole variable domain, remainder taken from reference TRBV5-5 and TRBJ2-1, is DAGVTQSPTHLIKTRGQQVTLRCSPISGHKSVSWYQQVLGQGPQFIFQYYEKEERGRGNFPDRFSARQFPNYSSELNVNALLLGDSALYLCASSPPMWGGSYNEQFFGPGTRLTVL.

The CDR3 region is CASSPYGGLDEQFF. The DNA of the CDR3 is TGTGCCAGCAGCCCCTATGGGGGCTTAGATGAGCAGTTCTTC. The chain employs TRBV7-3 and TRBJ2-1, with a tentative D call TRBD1 (6 bases). The germline V and J ends were trimmed by 5 bases and 8 bases, with 16 bases remaining between them. CDR1 is SGHTA, CDR2 FQGTGA, per germline. CDR3 size: 14 residues.

This clone turned up a few times. J is TRBJ1-5 and V is TRBV11-2; 7 bases agree with TRBD1. The germline V gene has CDR1 SGHAT and CDR2 FQNNGV. The CDR3 has 13 amino acids. V shed 3 bases and J 4 bases; nucleotides not matched to a gene: 0. The CDR3 DNA follows: TGTGCCAGCAGCTTGGGACAGAATCAGCCCCAGCATTTT. Translating it yields CASSLGQNQPQHF.

This chain connects TRBV6-2 or TRBV6-3 to TRBJ2-3; D is unclear. Germline V gene data show CDR1 as MNHEY and CDR2 as SVGEGT. The CDR3 extends over 12 amino acids. V lost 7 bases to trimming and J lost 2 bases, with 7 bases between them. The CDR3 nucleotides are TGTGCCAGCACCCCCTCCACAGATACGCAGTATTTT. It specifies CASTPSTDTQYF.

This clone was seen more than once but under ten times. The chain couples TRBV29-1 to TRBJ1-6; D is possibly TRBD1 (6 bases). The CDR3 consists of 18 residues. The germline V gene has CDR1 SQVTM and CDR2 ANQGSEA. With 4 bases removed from V and 2 bases from J, the gap between germline ends came to 21 bases. This CDR3 is CSVGPDTGKRAYNSPLHF. CDR3 coding DNA: TGCAGCGTTGGACCAGATACAGGGAAGAGGGCCTATAATTCACCCCTCCACTTT.

The J gene is TRBJ2-3, the V gene TRBV30, with D perhaps TRBD2 (6 bases). The V end was cut by 2 bases, the J end by 0 bases, with 15 bases between. Germline V CDR1 and CDR2: GTSNPN, SVGIG (reference sequence). The length of the CDR3 is 16 residues. The CDR3 coding sequence is TGTGCCTGGAGTACGGGCGGGGCCCCTAGCACAGATACGCAGTATTTT. Amino acids: CAWSTGGAPSTDTQYF.

The chain employs TRBV3-1 (or the pseudogene TRBV3-2) and TRBJ1-1; 9 bases line up with TRBD1. J gave up 2 bases and V 3 bases, and 13 bases lay outside the gene matches. The CDR3 length is 18 residues. CDR1 and CDR2 from the germline V gene are LGHDT and YNNKEL (reference sequence). The DNA for the CDR3 is TGTGCCAGCAGCCATGACAGGGGGTACGGGAGAGTAAACACTGAAGCTTTCTTT. Translation gives CASSHDRGYGRVNTEAFF.

This chain links TRBV5-6 with TRBJ2-7, with D perhaps given as TRBD1 or TRBD2 (7 bases each). Germline-derived CDR1 and CDR2 are SGHDT and YYEEEE. The CDR3 sequence is 15 residues long. The V gene lost 3 bases and the J gene lost 6 bases, with 19 bases spanning the gap. CDR3 sequence reads: CASSSQGGAWGEQYF. The CDR3 bases are TGTGCCAGCAGCTCCCAGGGGGGGGCGTGGGGCGAGCAGTACTTC.

The chain is built from TRBV9 and TRBJ1-2; TRBD1 matches at 11 bases. Germline assignment: CDR1 SGDLS and CDR2 YYNGEE. This CDR3 has 16 residues. V shed 4 bases, J shed 5 bases, and the junction held 10 bases outside the gene matches. CDR3 residues: CASSPYSGTGGYGYTF. CDR3 nucleotide sequence: TGTGCCAGCAGCCCTTACTCCGGGACAGGGGGATATGGCTACACCTTC.

The chain couples TRBV6-4 to TRBJ1-5; 9 nucleotides align to TRBD1. CDR1 is MRHNA and CDR2 is SNTAGT in the germline V gene. The CDR3 has 18 amino acids. Unmatched junction bases numbered 12, after V lost 6 bases and J lost 0 bases. The CDR3 DNA reads as TGTGCCAGCAGCGTGAACGGGGACAGGGACCATAGCAATCAGCCCCAGCATTTT. Its translation: CASSVNGDRDHSNQPQHF.